This T cell receptor (beta chain) was obtained from a study of control samples from healthy donors and cancer patients. The table came from immunoSEQ multiplex PCR; TCRdb's copy has only in-frame clones and leaves some out. Counted here are around 86,000 clones, roughly 90% occurring once; the ten biggest clones make up over 1.5%. This clone showed up just once. After removal of 4 bases from V and 4 bases from J, the junction contained 6 bases not matched to a gene. CDR1 and CDR2 (germline): SGHRS, YFSETQ. This CDR3 has 15 amino acids. The receptor was derived from an older woman with head and neck cancer. This chain links TRBV5-1 with TRBJ2-5; 11 bases agree with TRBD2. The sequenced sample consisted of PBMCs. CDR3 loop: CASSGGTSGRETQYF. CDR3 in DNA: TGCGCCAGCAGCGGAGGGACTAGCGGAAGAGAGACCCAGTACTTC.